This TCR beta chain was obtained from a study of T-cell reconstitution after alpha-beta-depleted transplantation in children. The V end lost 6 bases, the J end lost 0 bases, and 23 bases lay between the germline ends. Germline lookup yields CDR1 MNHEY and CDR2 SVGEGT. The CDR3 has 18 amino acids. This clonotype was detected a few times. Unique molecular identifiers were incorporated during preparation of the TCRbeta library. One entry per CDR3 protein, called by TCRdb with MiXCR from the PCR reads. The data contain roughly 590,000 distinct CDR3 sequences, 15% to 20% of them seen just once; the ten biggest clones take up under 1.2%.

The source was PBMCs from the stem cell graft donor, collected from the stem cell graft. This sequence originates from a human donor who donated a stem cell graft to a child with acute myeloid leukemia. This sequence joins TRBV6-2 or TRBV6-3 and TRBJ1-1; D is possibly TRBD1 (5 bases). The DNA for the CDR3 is TGTGCCAGCAGCCCCAGGGCGCCAGGGATCAGCATGAACACTGAAGCTTTCTTT. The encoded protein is CASSPRAPGISMNTEAFF.